Included here is one T cell receptor beta chain sequence, with context. The CDR3 covers 16 residues. Germline V gene lookup returns CDR1 SGHRS and CDR2 YFSETQ. J lost 1 base, V lost 4 bases, and 6 bases had no gene match. This sample was included in a study of long-term antiretroviral therapy in people with HIV. Runs used v3.0 of the immunoSEQ assay and were done at survey level. The protocol was immunoSEQ multiplex PCR, while the TCRdb copy is restricted to in-frame clones and leaves out a portion. The sample has 35,000 or so clones, more than 75% seen once. This receptor was identified in a woman aged 30 to 39 with HIV. The sequencing used unsorted PBMCs, collected roughly 2.9 years before starting antiretroviral therapy. The chain couples TRBV5-1 to TRBJ2-2, with 8 positions matching TRBD2. The CDR3 loop reads CASSPRGAMNTGELFF. The CDR3 DNA follows: TGCGCCAGCAGCCCGCGGGGGGCGATGAACACCGGGGAGCTGTTTTTT.